The following is a T cell receptor (beta chain) sequence with its context. Clones were sequenced by immunoSEQ multiplex PCR, and TCRdb holds only the in-frame ones, with some missing. The data show almost 750,000 clones, approximately 72% seen once. The germline CDR1 and CDR2 sequences are SEHNR and FQNEAQ (reference sequence). The V end lost 0 bases, the J end lost 11 bases, and 16 bases lay between the germline ends. The CDR3 covers 14 residues. The data were taken from a study of shared clonotypes between healthy human individuals. The specimen was memory CD4+ T cells sorted from blood. Subset defined: CD45RA-negative fraction. This rearrangement joins TRBV7-9 to TRBJ1-1; D might be TRBD1 (6 bases). This clonotype was sampled from a woman in her 30s in good health. DNA for the CDR3: TGTGCCAGCAGCTTAGCGGAAGGAGGGGGTGTCGCTTTCTTT. It specifies CASSLAEGGGVAFF. Together with reference TRBV7-9 and TRBJ1-1, the CDR3 gives the full variable domain: DTGVSQNPRHKITKRGQNVTFRCDPISEHNRLYWYRQTLGQGPEFLTYFQNEAQLEKSRLLSDRFSAERPKGSFSTLEIQRTEQGDSAMYLCASSLAEGGGVAFFGQGTRLTVV.